These 29 T cell receptor beta chains share one sample of origin, sequenced in a study of beta chain features in type 1 diabetes. The study reverse transcribed the entire isolated RNA, so it sequenced expressed TCRB transcripts. Repertoires were generated with immunoSEQ multiplex PCR, while TCRdb's copy carries only in-frame clones and drops some. The table includes 300,000 to 400,000 clones, around 13% detected once. Input material: naive CD4+ T cells from blood. Every receptor here comes from a man younger than 30 in good health.

This clone was counted between two and nine times. This sequence joins TRBV18 and TRBJ2-7; 8 bases align to TRBD1. CDR1 and CDR2 from the germline V gene are KGHSH and LQKENI. The ends lost 6 bases at V and 1 base at J; junction bases unmatched: 5. The CDR3 spans 14 residues. The CDR3 spells CASSPGQVSYEQYF. DNA for the CDR3: TGTGCCAGCTCTCCGGGACAGGTTTCCTACGAGCAGTACTTC.

The chain joins TRBV18 to TRBJ1-1; D is unresolved. V was shortened by 0 bases and J by 7 bases, with 9 bases between the two germline ends. CDR1 is KGHSH, CDR2 LQKENI, per germline. The CDR3 contains 13 residues. CDR3 region: CASSPPGSSEAFF. The CDR3 coding sequence is TGTGCCAGCTCACCACCTGGGAGTAGTGAAGCTTTCTTT.

This clone was observed a single time. V and J are TRBV28 and TRBJ1-4; perhaps TRBD1 as D (6 bases). Germline loops: CDR1 MDHEN, CDR2 SYDVKM. Trimming shortened V by 1 base and J by 4 bases, and 13 bases separated the two germline ends. CDR3 length: 16 residues. CDR3 sequence (DNA): TGTGCCAGCAGTTTATTGTGGGGGCAAGATAATGAAAAACTGTTTTTT. As protein: CASSLLWGQDNEKLFF.

This clone was seen more than once but under ten times. The same CDR3 arises from other DNA sequences in this sample as well. The CDR3 DNA is TGTGCCAGCAGCGGGACTAGCGGCACAGATACGCAGTATTTT. Translating it yields CASSGTSGTDTQYF. The J gene is TRBJ2-3, the V gene TRBV9; TRBD2 matches at 9 bases. The CDR3 sequence is 14 residues long. CDR1 is SGDLS, CDR2 YYNGEE, per germline. J was trimmed by 1 base and V by 3 bases; bases with no gene match: 0. Variable domain in full (rest from reference TRBV9 and TRBJ2-3): DSGVTQTPKHLITATGQRVTLRCSPRSGDLSVYWYQQSLDQGLQFLIQYYNGEERAKGNILERFSAQQFPDLHSELNLSSLELGDSALYFCASSGTSGTDTQYFGPGTRLTVL.

The chain combines TRBV11-2 with TRBJ2-1, with 16 bases identical to TRBD2. The CDR3 length is 16 residues. The V segment lost 5 bases and the J segment 8 bases; nucleotides outside the gene matches: 6. CDR1 SGHAT and CDR2 FQNNGV come from the germline V gene. CDR3 DNA sequence: TGTGCCAGCAGCCACCCCGGGACTAGCGGGAGGGATGAGCAGTTCTTC. Its protein product is CASSHPGTSGRDEQFF. Looking up the rest from reference TRBV11-2 and TRBJ2-1 gives the full variable domain: EAGVAQSPRYKIIEKRQSVAFWCNPISGHATLYWYQQILGQGPKLLIQFQNNGVVDDSQLPKDRFSAERLKGVDSTLKIQPAKLEDSAVYLCASSHPGTSGRDEQFFGPGTRLTVL.

In regard to this clone: In this CDR3 the conserved last residue, phenylalanine or tryptophan, is missing, so a read error is likely. The rearrangement uses TRBV4-1 and TRBJ2-3; 9 bases are a match to TRBD2. After removal of 8 bases from V and 3 bases from J, the junction contained 9 bases not matched to a gene. This CDR3 region has 15 residues. Germline values: CDR1 MGHRA, CDR2 YSYEKL. CDR3 bases: TGCGCCAGCGGATTAGCGGGAGTGGGGACAGATACGCAGTATTCT. Amino acids: CASGLAGVGTDTQYS.

The chain uses TRBV28 and TRBJ1-1; 9 nucleotides line up with TRBD1. The germline gives CDR1 MDHEN, CDR2 SYDVKM. This CDR3 contains 15 residues. Trimming removed 3 bases from V and 1 base from J; junction bases left unmatched: 3. CDR3 region: CASSFLGQGNTEAFF. CDR3 bases: TGTGCCAGCAGTTTCCTGGGACAGGGGAACACTGAAGCTTTCTTT.

This clone was recorded a few times. The CDR3 is CASSLDAGAYNEQFF. CDR3 nucleotides: TGCGCCAGCAGCTTGGACGCGGGGGCGTACAATGAGCAGTTCTTC. V is TRBV5-1 and J is TRBJ2-1; tentative D call: TRBD2 (7 bases). The CDR3 consists of 15 residues. V dropped 0 bases and J dropped 4 bases, with 11 bases sitting between them. The V gene's germline CDR1 is SGHRS and CDR2 YFSETQ.

This clone was found a few times. The chain employs TRBV4-2 and TRBJ1-2; D call uncertain. This CDR3 has 12 amino acids. Trimming left V 3 bases short and J 4 bases short, with 6 bases between. The germline V gene encodes CDR1 LGHNA and CDR2 YNFKEQ. CDR3 in DNA: TGTGCCAGCAGCCAGGGAGTCTATGGCTACACCTTC. Protein: CASSQGVYGYTF.

The rearrangement links TRBV14 to TRBJ2-3; 10 bases agree with TRBD2. The CDR3 sequence is 16 residues long. V dropped 1 base and J dropped 3; count of bases not matched to a gene: 4. CDR1 and CDR2 from the germline V gene are SGHDN and FVKESK. CDR3 sequence reads: CASSQVLGLATDTQYF. In DNA, the CDR3 is TGTGCCAGCAGCCAAGTACTGGGACTAGCGACAGATACGCAGTATTTT.

This rearrangement joins TRBV30 to TRBJ1-1; weak D call: TRBD1 (6 bases). CDR1 and CDR2 (germline): GTSNPN, SVGIG (reference sequence). The CDR3 totals 15 residues. V was shortened by 3 bases and J by 1 base, with 15 bases between the two germline ends. CDR3 nucleotides: TGTGCCTGGAGGTCCAAAGGGGGAAGGAACACTGAAGCTTTCTTT. Translation gives CAWRSKGGRNTEAFF.

This clone occurred a few times. The V call is TRBV5-1, the J call TRBJ2-2; 12 bases are a match to TRBD1. V lost 5 bases to trimming and J lost 6 bases; unmatched junction nucleotides: 8. The CDR3 runs to 16 residues. From germline, CDR1 is SGHRS and CDR2 YFSETQ. The CDR3 is CASRSGDRGRAGELFF. DNA for the CDR3: TGCGCCAGCAGGTCCGGGGACAGGGGGCGCGCCGGGGAGCTGTTTTTT.

This clone has only a few counts. The chain carries TRBV27 and TRBJ2-2; 10 nucleotides line up with TRBD1. The CDR3 has 18 amino acids. CDR1 and CDR2 from the germline V gene are MNHEY and SMNVEV (reference sequence). Trimming at V came to 6 bases and at J to 6 bases, leaving 16 bases not matched to a gene. The CDR3: CASSQLSTGTGVPGELFF. CDR3 bases: TGTGCCAGCAGCCAGCTTTCCACCGGGACAGGGGTTCCCGGGGAGCTGTTTTTT.

This clone was observed a few times. The V gene is TRBV28, the J gene TRBJ2-7; tentative D call: TRBD1 (6 bases). Germline values: CDR1 MDHEN, CDR2 SYDVKM. V was clipped by 3 bases and J by 4 bases, with 13 bases between them. This CDR3 has 14 amino acids. This CDR3 reads CASSFSPGEYEQYF. DNA for the CDR3: TGTGCCAGCAGTTTTAGCCCAGGGGAGTACGAGCAGTACTTC.

This chain uses TRBV9 with TRBJ2-5, with TRBD2 matching 7 bases. J was trimmed by 0 bases and V by 1 base; bases with no gene match: 6. This CDR3 is built from 16 residues. CDR1 is SGDLS, CDR2 YYNGEE, per germline. The CDR3 sequence: CASSVSSGTYQETQYF. The CDR3 DNA sequence: TGTGCCAGCAGCGTATCCAGCGGGACGTACCAAGAGACCCAGTACTTC. Full variable domain (missing parts from reference TRBV9 and TRBJ2-5): DSGVTQTPKHLITATGQRVTLRCSPRSGDLSVYWYQQSLDQGLQFLIQYYNGEERAKGNILERFSAQQFPDLHSELNLSSLELGDSALYFCASSVSSGTYQETQYFGPGTRLLVL.

CDR3 DNA sequence: TGCGCCAGCAGCGCCGGGACAGCTGATCAGCCCCAGCATTTT. This sequence encodes CASSAGTADQPQHF. V and J are TRBV5-1 and TRBJ1-5; 7 bases are shared with TRBD1. The CDR3 totals 14 residues. J gave up 5 bases and V 4 bases, and 6 bases lay outside the gene matches. Germline values: CDR1 SGHRS, CDR2 YFSETQ.

The chain carries TRBV7-9 and TRBJ2-1, with TRBD1 matching 9 bases. This CDR3 contains 15 residues. J lost 4 bases, V lost 8 bases, and 9 bases had no gene match. Germline V gives CDR1 SEHNR, CDR2 FQNEAQ (reference sequence). The CDR3 DNA follows: TGTGCCAGCCGCGGACAGGGGCCCTCGTACAATGAGCAGTTCTTC. Its translation is CASRGQGPSYNEQFF.

In regard to this clone: This CDR3 is also generated by other DNA sequences in the sample. V gene TRBV4-3 combines with J gene TRBJ1-5; TRBD1 is a possible D gene (5 bases). The ends were cut back, 0 bases at V and 7 bases at J, with 7 bases in the middle. The CDR3 length is 13 residues. CDR1 LGHNA and CDR2 YSLEER come from the germline V gene. The CDR3 loop reads CASSQDGAQPQHF. CDR3 in DNA: TGCGCCAGCAGCCAAGATGGGGCCCAGCCCCAGCATTTT.

This clone was seen only a few times. The rearrangement links TRBV10-3 to TRBJ1-2; 8 bases align to TRBD1. This CDR3 region has 15 residues. The germline CDR1 and CDR2 sequences are ENHRY and SYGVKD. Trimming took 5 bases from V and 6 from J; bases not matched to a gene: 11. CDR3 in amino acids: CAISSPDRETDGYTF. DNA for the CDR3: TGTGCCATCAGTTCCCCGGACAGGGAAACGGATGGCTACACCTTC.

The V call is TRBV5-4, the J call TRBJ2-1; 7 positions agree with TRBD1. The CDR3 is 15 amino acids. CDR1 and CDR2 (germline): SGHNT, YYREEE (reference sequence). V gave up 6 bases and J gave up 2 bases; unmatched junction bases: 8. The CDR3 DNA follows: TGTGCCAGCACTAGGGACAGCCTAGCCTACAATGAGCAGTTCTTC. Translation: CASTRDSLAYNEQFF.

The rearrangement links TRBV7-3 to TRBJ1-1, with 7 nucleotides matching TRBD1. This CDR3 is 15 amino acids long. Unmatched junction bases numbered 8, after V lost 5 bases and J lost 2 bases. From germline, CDR1 is SGHTA and CDR2 FQGTGA. The CDR3 sequence is CASSPTGTVNTEAFF. CDR3 sequence (DNA): TGTGCCAGCAGCCCGACAGGGACGGTAAACACTGAAGCTTTCTTT.

This clone has more than one count but fewer than ten. J is TRBJ1-5 and V is TRBV30; tentative D call: TRBD1 (5 bases). V lost 2 bases and J lost 6, with 11 bases in between. This CDR3 comprises 13 residues. In germline, CDR1 is GTSNPN, CDR2 SVGIG (reference sequence). CDR3 nucleotides: TGTGCCTGGAGTAAAGGACATCGTCAGCCCCAGCATTTT. Encoded protein: CAWSKGHRQPQHF.

The rearrangement joins TRBV7-9 to TRBJ2-1, with D maybe TRBD2 (6 bases). Germline CDR1 and CDR2: SEHNR and FQNEAQ (reference sequence). The length of the CDR3 is 18 residues. Between the trimmed V and J ends, which lost 0 bases and 0 bases, there was a span of 15 bases. The chain's CDR3 is CASSLASTGVGSYNEQFF. As DNA, the CDR3 is TGTGCCAGCAGCTTAGCTAGTACGGGAGTTGGCTCCTACAATGAGCAGTTCTTC.

The V gene is TRBV30, the J gene TRBJ2-7; 8 bases line up with TRBD1. The CDR3 is 16 amino acids. The J segment lost 7 bases and the V segment lost 3 bases, leaving 17 bases of the junction unmatched. Germline CDR1 and CDR2: GTSNPN and SVGIG (reference sequence). The CDR3 DNA reads TGTGCCTGGAGGCAGACACCTCTCAGGACAGGGTTTGAGCAGTACTTC. It specifies CAWRQTPLRTGFEQYF.

The chain recombines TRBV18 with TRBJ2-7; D is possibly TRBD2 (6 bases). Germline CDR1 is KGHSH and CDR2 is LQKENI. Trimming cost V 6 bases and J 6 bases, with 15 bases left between them. This CDR3 contains 13 residues. The CDR3 nucleotides read TGTGCCAGCTCCGTTGGCCGGGACTCCGAGCAGTACTTC. It codes for CASSVGRDSEQYF.

The rearrangement uses TRBV10-3 and TRBJ2-2; possibly TRBD2 for D (6 bases). The V gene lost 10 bases and the J gene lost 1 base, with 13 bases spanning the gap. The CDR3 length is 14 residues. From germline, CDR1 is ENHRY and CDR2 SYGVKD. As DNA, the CDR3 is TGTGCCACCGGAGGGTTAGGGAACACCGGGGAGCTGTTTTTT. Translation gives CATGGLGNTGELFF.

This clone was recorded a few times. V is TRBV7-9 and J is TRBJ2-3; D is perhaps TRBD1 (6 bases). V lost 1 base and J lost 1, with 15 bases in between. CDR3 length equals 17 residues. Germline V gene lookup returns CDR1 SEHNR and CDR2 FQNEAQ (reference sequence). The CDR3 DNA follows: TGTGCCAGCAGCTTAGGTCGTATCGGACAGCGCACAGATACGCAGTATTTT. As protein: CASSLGRIGQRTDTQYF. The full variable domain, in which reference TRBV7-9 and TRBJ2-3 provide the parts outside the CDR3, is DTGVSQNPRHKITKRGQNVTFRCDPISEHNRLYWYRQTLGQGPEFLTYFQNEAQLEKSRLLSDRFSAERPKGSFSTLEIQRTEQGDSAMYLCASSLGRIGQRTDTQYFGPGTRLTVL.

The chain employs TRBV7-2 and TRBJ1-2; TRBD1 agrees at 7 bases. Germline V gene sequence: CDR1 SGHTA, CDR2 FQGNSA. With V trimmed by 5 bases and J by 8 bases, 8 bases remained unmatched. This CDR3 comprises 13 residues. CDR3 in DNA: TGTGCCAGCAGCCAATACAGGGGAGACGGCTACACCTTC. Its protein is CASSQYRGDGYTF.

This clone turned up a few times. J is TRBJ1-3 and V is TRBV6-5; the D is unclear. The CDR3 runs to 15 residues. V shed 2 bases and J shed 0 bases, with 8 bases lying between them. Germline V gives CDR1 MNHEY, CDR2 SVGAGI. CDR3 region: CASSYARRSGNTIYF. The CDR3 nucleotides read TGTGCCAGCAGTTACGCCAGGCGCTCTGGAAACACCATATATTTT.